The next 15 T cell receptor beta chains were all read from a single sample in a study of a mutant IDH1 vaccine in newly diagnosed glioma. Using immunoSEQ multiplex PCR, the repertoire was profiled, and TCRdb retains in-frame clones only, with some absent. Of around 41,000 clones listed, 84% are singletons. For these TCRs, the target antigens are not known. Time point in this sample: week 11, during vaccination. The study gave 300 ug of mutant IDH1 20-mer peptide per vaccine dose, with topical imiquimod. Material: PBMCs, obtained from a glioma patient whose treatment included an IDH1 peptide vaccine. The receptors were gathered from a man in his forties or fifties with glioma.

CDR3 DNA sequence: TGTGCCAGAGGCCTCCCTAGCGGGCGAGATACGCAGTATTTT. Residues: CARGLPSGRDTQYF. The V gene is TRBV19, the J gene TRBJ2-3, with 8 bases fitting TRBD2. Trimming cost V 9 bases and J 5 bases; bases outside gene matches: 10. Per germline, CDR1 LNHDA and CDR2 SQIVND (reference sequence). This CDR3 contains 14 residues.

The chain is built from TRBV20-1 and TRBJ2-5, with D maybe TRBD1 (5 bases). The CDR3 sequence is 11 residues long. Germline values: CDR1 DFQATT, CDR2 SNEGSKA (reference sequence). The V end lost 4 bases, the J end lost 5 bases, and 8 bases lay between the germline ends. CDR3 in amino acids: CSAIYRETQYF. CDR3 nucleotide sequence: TGCAGTGCTATCTACAGGGAGACCCAGTACTTC.

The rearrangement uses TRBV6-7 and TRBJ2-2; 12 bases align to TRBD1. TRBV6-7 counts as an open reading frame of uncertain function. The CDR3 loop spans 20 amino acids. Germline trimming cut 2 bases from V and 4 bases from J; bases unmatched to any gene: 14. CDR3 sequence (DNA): TGTGCCAGCAGTTACACTTCCGGGACAGGGGGCGCGATAACCACCGGGGAGCTGTTTTTT. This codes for CASSYTSGTGGAITTGELFF.

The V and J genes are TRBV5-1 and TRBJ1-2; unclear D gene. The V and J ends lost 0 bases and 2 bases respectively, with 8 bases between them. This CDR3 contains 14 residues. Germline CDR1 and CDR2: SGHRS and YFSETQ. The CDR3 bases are TGCGCCAGCAGCTTGGATCAGTCCAACTATGGCTACACCTTC. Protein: CASSLDQSNYGYTF.

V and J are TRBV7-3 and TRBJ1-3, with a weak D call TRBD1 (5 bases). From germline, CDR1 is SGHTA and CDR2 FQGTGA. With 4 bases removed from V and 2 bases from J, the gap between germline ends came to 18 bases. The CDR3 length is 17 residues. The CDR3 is CASSSRLQAAPGNTIYF. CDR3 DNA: TGTGCCAGCAGCTCACGATTACAGGCAGCCCCTGGAAACACCATATATTTT.

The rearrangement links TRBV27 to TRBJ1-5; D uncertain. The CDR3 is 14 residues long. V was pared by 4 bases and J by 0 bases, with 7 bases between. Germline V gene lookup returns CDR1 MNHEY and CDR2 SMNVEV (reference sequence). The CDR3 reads CASSSPGSNQPQHF. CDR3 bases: TGTGCCAGCAGTTCCCCGGGTAGCAATCAGCCCCAGCATTTT.

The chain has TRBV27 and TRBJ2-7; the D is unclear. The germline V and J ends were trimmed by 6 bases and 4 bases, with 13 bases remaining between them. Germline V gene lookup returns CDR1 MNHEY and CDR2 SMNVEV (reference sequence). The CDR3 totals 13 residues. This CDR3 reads CASSPQVGYEQYF. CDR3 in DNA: TGTGCCAGCAGCCCCCAGGTCGGTTACGAGCAGTACTTC.

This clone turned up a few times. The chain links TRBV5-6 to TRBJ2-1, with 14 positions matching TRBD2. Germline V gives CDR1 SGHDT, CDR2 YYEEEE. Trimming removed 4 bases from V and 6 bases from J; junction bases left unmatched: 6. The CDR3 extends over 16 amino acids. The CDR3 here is CASSLGLAGVSNEQFF. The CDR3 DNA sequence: TGTGCCAGCAGCCTGGGACTAGCGGGAGTGTCCAATGAGCAGTTCTTC.

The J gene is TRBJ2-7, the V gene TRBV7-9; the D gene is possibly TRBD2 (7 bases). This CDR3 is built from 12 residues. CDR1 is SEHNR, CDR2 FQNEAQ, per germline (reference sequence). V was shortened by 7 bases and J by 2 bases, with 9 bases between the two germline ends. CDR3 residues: CASIGGPYEQYF. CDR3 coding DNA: TGTGCCAGCATCGGGGGGCCCTACGAGCAGTACTTC.

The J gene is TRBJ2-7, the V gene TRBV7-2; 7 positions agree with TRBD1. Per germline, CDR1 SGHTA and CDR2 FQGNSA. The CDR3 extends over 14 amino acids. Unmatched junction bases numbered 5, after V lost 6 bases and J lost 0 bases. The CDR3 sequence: CASSGQASSYEQYF. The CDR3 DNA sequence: TGTGCCAGCAGTGGACAGGCAAGCTCCTACGAGCAGTACTTC.

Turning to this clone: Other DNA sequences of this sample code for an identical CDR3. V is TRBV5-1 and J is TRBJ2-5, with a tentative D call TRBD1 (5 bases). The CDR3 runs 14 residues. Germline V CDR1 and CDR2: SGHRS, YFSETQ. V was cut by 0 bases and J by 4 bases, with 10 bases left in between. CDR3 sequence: CASSLEGPRETQYF. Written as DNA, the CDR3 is TGCGCCAGCAGCTTGGAGGGGCCGCGAGAGACCCAGTACTTC. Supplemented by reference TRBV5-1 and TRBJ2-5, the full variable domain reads KAGVTQTPRYLIKTRGQQVTLSCSPISGHRSVSWYQQTPGQGLQFLFEYFSETQRNKGNFPGRFSGRQFSNSRSEMNVSTLELGDSALYLCASSLEGPRETQYFGPGTRLLVL.

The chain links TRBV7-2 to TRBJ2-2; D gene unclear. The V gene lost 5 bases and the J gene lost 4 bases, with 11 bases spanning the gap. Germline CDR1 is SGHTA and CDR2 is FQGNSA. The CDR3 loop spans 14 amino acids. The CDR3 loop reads CASSLAKSTGELFF. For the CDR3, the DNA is TGTGCCAGCAGCCTCGCGAAATCCACCGGGGAGCTGTTTTTT.

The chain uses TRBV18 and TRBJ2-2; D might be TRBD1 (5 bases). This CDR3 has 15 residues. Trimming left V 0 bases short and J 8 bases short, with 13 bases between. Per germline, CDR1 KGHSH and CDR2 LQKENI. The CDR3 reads CASSPPTTVSGELFF. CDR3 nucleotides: TGTGCCAGCTCACCACCGACGACAGTTTCTGGGGAGCTGTTTTTT.

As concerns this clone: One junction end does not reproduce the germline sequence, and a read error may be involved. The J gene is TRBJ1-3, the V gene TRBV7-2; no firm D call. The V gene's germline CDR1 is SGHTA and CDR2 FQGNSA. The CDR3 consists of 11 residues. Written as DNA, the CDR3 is TGTGCCAGCAGCTTACTGTCTGGGTTTCTTTTT. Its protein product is CASSLLSGFLF.

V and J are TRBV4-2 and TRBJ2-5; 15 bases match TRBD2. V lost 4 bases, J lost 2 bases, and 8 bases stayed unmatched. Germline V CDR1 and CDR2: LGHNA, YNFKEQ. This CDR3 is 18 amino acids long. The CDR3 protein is CASSLGLAGGPEQETQYF. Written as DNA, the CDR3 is TGTGCCAGCAGCCTCGGACTAGCGGGAGGGCCGGAACAAGAGACCCAGTACTTC.